A selection of T cell receptor beta chains follows, all from one sample in a study of cytomegalovirus exposure and HLA in healthy donors. The method was immunoSEQ multiplex PCR; TCRdb's version includes in-frame clones alone and lacks a portion of them. The sample records about 140,000 clones, roughly 80% being singletons. The sample consisted of PBMCs. Receptor source: a female donor in good health and CMV-seronegative. The conserved cysteine and the conserved F or W are not part of the CDR3 here.

NA TRBV29-1 SFSRKVEQY
TRBJ2-7 TRBV1 TSSQDPGGSTYEQY
TRBJ2-7 TRBV27 ASSAGQRAYEQY
TRBJ2-7 TRBV2 ASSEAGSGEQY
TRBJ2-1 TRBV5-1 ASSLAKTSDVSYNEQF
TRBJ1-1 TRBV10-2 ASSESHRQMNTEAF
TRBJ1-5 TRBV6-1 ASIRDRDSNQPQH
TRBJ2-1 TRBV30 AWSTGQGLDEQF
TRBJ2-3 TRBV5-1 ASSESGTTDTQY
TRBJ1-1 TRBV28 ASSPVQGAMNTEAF
TRBJ1-5 TRBV4-1 ASSQGTGDSNQPQH
TRBJ2-7 TRBV4-2 ASSQDEGGNYEQY
TRBJ2-1 TRBV19 ASSIGTGRVEQF
TRBJ1-1 TRBV28 ASSLRGVRGTEAF
TRBJ2-3 TRBV7-2 ASSPARDTQY
TRBJ2-1 TRBV28 ASFASGSGNNEQF
TRBJ2-5 TRBV13 ASSAPWASGVQETQY
TRBJ1-4 TRBV4-2 ASSHPGEGTLNEKLF
TRBJ1-2 TRBV7-9 ASSFRGGVASENGYT
TRBJ2-1 TRBV12-5 ASGLGDRGQGEQF
TRBJ2-1 TRBV9 ASSPGDREDQF
TRBJ2-7 TRBV15 ATSRGGKYEQY
TRBJ2-7 TRBV7-6 ASSLAGDRRYEQY
TRBJ1-1 TRBV6-6 ASSYSITGATEAF
TRBJ2-1 TRBV19 ATLGTREKNEQF
TRBJ2-1 TRBV6-1 ASSASASGRVLWEQF
TRBJ2-1 TRBV5-1 ASSPGLAAYNEQF
TRBJ2-2 TRBV7-9 ASSLVAPKSTGELF
TRBJ1-4 TRBV4-1 ASSQGAGNEKLF
TRBJ2-7 TRBV6-1 ASRIFGEASYEQY
TRBJ2-1 TRBV13 ASSETSGGGDYNEQF
TRBJ2-3 TRBV6-5 ATSQWGRGTDTQY
TRBJ2-7 TRBV5-1 ASSSDSSYEQY